This paragraph reports one T cell receptor beta chain. V was clipped by 6 bases and J by 7 bases; unmatched bases: 8. CDR1 is LNHDA and CDR2 is SQIVND in the germline V gene (reference sequence). The CDR3 contains 13 residues. This specimen belongs to a study of blood T cell repertoires in COVID-19. Only in-frame clones appear in the TCRdb table, and some are missing; sequencing was by immunoSEQ multiplex PCR. The sample yields 68,000 or so clones, 70% to 90% seen once. The specimen sequenced was peripheral blood. This TCR was recovered from a man aged 45-65 years with acute or convalescent COVID-19. The chain has TRBV19 and TRBJ1-2, with 7 bases fitting TRBD1. The CDR3 region is CASSGQAGGGYTF. The CDR3 nucleotides are TGTGCCAGTAGCGGACAGGCCGGTGGTGGCTACACCTTC.